These 15 T cell receptor beta chains were all obtained from the same sample, sequenced in a study of chemoradiotherapy in HPV16-positive cancers. Profiled with immunoSEQ multiplex PCR; TCRdb holds only in-frame clones, not every one. The sample holds tens of thousands of clones, about 90% seen once. The input for sequencing was blood, taken from a patient who underwent chemoradiotherapy. These receptors all come from a human donor with HPV-associated anogenital cancer.

This clone was seen only once. The chain joins TRBV2 to TRBJ1-2; possibly TRBD1 for D (5 bases). The CDR3 runs to 14 residues. Trimming removed 2 bases from V and 7 bases from J, with 14 bases in between. Germline V gene lookup returns CDR1 SNHLY and CDR2 FYNNEI. The CDR3 bases are TGTGCCAGCAGTGAACTCGGGGGGGAAGTTGGCTACACCTTC. It translates to CASSELGGEVGYTF.

A single count supports this clone. The chain recombines TRBV2 with TRBJ1-1; 7 positions agree with TRBD1. The CDR3 contains 12 residues. Germline V lookup: CDR1 SNHLY, CDR2 FYNNEI. V was pared by 7 bases and J by 5 bases, with 4 bases of the junction left unmatched. The CDR3 DNA sequence: TGTGCCAGCACCATGACAGGGACTGAAGCTTTCTTT. This encodes CASTMTGTEAFF.

The genes are TRBV7-2 and TRBJ2-3; D is undetermined. CDR1 is SGHTA and CDR2 is FQGNSA in the germline V gene. Trimming took 1 base from V and 6 from J, leaving 8 bases between them. This CDR3 has 13 residues. CDR3 nucleotides: TGTGCCAGCAGCTTAGTCGACTCCGATACGCAGTATTTT. It codes for CASSLVDSDTQYF.

This clone showed up just a few times. The rearrangement uses TRBV6-4 and TRBJ1-1; D is uncertain. This CDR3 comprises 13 residues. Germline V CDR1 and CDR2: MRHNA, SNTAGT. Trimming pared 4 bases from V and 5 bases from J, leaving 11 bases between. The CDR3 loop reads CASSVEKGTEAFF. CDR3 coding DNA: TGTGCCAGCAGTGTCGAAAAAGGGACTGAAGCTTTCTTT.

The rearrangement joins TRBV5-4 to TRBJ2-1, with a tentative D call TRBD2 (6 bases). The V and J ends lost 4 bases and 4 bases respectively, with 24 bases between them. The CDR3 runs to 18 residues. CDR1 SGHNT and CDR2 YYREEE come from the germline V gene (reference sequence). CDR3 DNA: TGTGCCAGCAGCCATTGGAGGGGACTCGGGACGGGTTACAATGAGCAGTTCTTC. Residues: CASSHWRGLGTGYNEQFF.

The rearrangement uses TRBV20-1 and TRBJ1-1, with unresolved D. The germline V gene has CDR1 DFQATT and CDR2 SNEGSKA (reference sequence). V dropped 6 bases and J dropped 5 bases, with 10 bases sitting between them. The CDR3 contains 11 residues. CDR3 nucleotide sequence: TGCAGTGCCCCCTCTGGGACTGAAGCTTTCTTT. Its protein is CSAPSGTEAFF.

The chain links TRBV7-9 to TRBJ2-3, with D perhaps matching TRBD2 (7 bases). In germline, CDR1 is SEHNR, CDR2 FQNEAQ (reference sequence). Trimming shortened V by 2 bases and J by 1 base, and 13 bases separated the two germline ends. This CDR3 is built from 16 residues. Here the CDR3 DNA reads TGTGCCAGCAGCTTATGGGGGGGGGCTGGCACAGATACGCAGTATTTT. Protein product: CASSLWGGAGTDTQYF.

This clone was counted between two and nine times. The chain uses TRBV28 and TRBJ2-5, with unresolved D. Germline V gene data show CDR1 as MDHEN and CDR2 as SYDVKM. The V end was cut by 5 bases, the J end by 0 bases, with 13 bases between. CDR3 length: 15 amino acids. CDR3 nucleotides: TGTGCCAGCAGTCGCTCCGCTGGAAACCAAGAGACCCAGTACTTC. This sequence encodes CASSRSAGNQETQYF. The whole variable domain, remainder taken from reference TRBV28 and TRBJ2-5, is DVKVTQSSRYLVKRTGEKVFLECVQDMDHENMFWYRQDPGLGLRLIYFSYDVKMKEKGDIPEGYSVSREKKERFSLILESASTNQTSMYLCASSRSAGNQETQYFGPGTRLLVL.

The CDR3 loop reads CASSLRPGLRETQYF. CDR3 bases: TGTGCCAGCAGCCTGAGACCGGGACTCCGTGAGACCCAGTACTTC. V is TRBV7-8 and J is TRBJ2-5; possible D gene TRBD2, 6 bases. Germline loops: CDR1 SGHVS, CDR2 FQNEAQ. This CDR3 spans 15 amino acids. The ends were cut back, 5 bases at V and 5 bases at J, with 18 bases in the middle.

This clone occurred a few times. The V and J genes are TRBV14 and TRBJ1-2; D unclear. CDR1 and CDR2 (germline): SGHDN, FVKESK. The CDR3 contains 14 residues. Deletions cut 6 bases from V and 1 base from J, with 12 bases between. In DNA, the CDR3 is TGTGCCAGCAGTGAAAATACAGTTAACTATGGCTACACCTTC. Its translation is CASSENTVNYGYTF.

This rearrangement joins TRBV25-1 to TRBJ1-5; D gene unclear. CDR1 and CDR2 from the germline V gene are MGHDK and SYGVNS. Trimming stripped 4 bases from V and 2 bases from J, with 6 bases between. This CDR3 comprises 13 residues. CDR3 in DNA: TGTGCCAGCAGTGGGCATGGCAATCAGCCCCAGCATTTT. Protein product: CASSGHGNQPQHF.

The CDR3 region has the DNA TGTGCCAGCAGCTTGGTGGGGTTCTCGGGGAATGAGCAGTTCTTC. Translating gives CASSLVGFSGNEQFF. The chain has TRBV5-4 and TRBJ2-1; perhaps TRBD2 as D (5 bases). Trimming shortened V by 0 bases and J by 7 bases, and 14 bases separated the two germline ends. The length of the CDR3 is 15 residues. The V gene's germline CDR1 is SGHNT and CDR2 YYREEE (reference sequence).

The V gene is TRBV30, the J gene TRBJ2-2; a possible D gene is TRBD2 (6 bases). CDR3 length equals 15 residues. CDR1 and CDR2 from the germline V gene are GTSNPN and SVGIG (reference sequence). The V and J ends lost 0 bases and 5 bases respectively, with 13 bases between them. The CDR3 loop reads CAWSVLAGRTGELFF. The CDR3 coding sequence is TGTGCCTGGAGTGTCCTCGCGGGGCGTACCGGGGAGCTGTTTTTT.

This chain uses TRBV2 with TRBJ2-7, with D perhaps TRBD2 (6 bases). With 7 bases removed from V and 3 bases from J, the gap between germline ends came to 19 bases. Germline-derived CDR1 and CDR2 are SNHLY and FYNNEI. The CDR3 length is 15 residues. This CDR3 is CASTPLGQGGYEQYF. In nucleotides, the CDR3 is TGTGCCAGCACCCCCCTCGGGCAGGGAGGCTACGAGCAGTACTTC.

The J gene is TRBJ2-5, the V gene TRBV5-1; D assignment may be TRBD1 or TRBD2 (5 bases each). Trimming left V 3 bases short and J 3 bases short, with 9 bases between. The CDR3 has 13 amino acids. Germline loops: CDR1 SGHRS, CDR2 YFSETQ. CDR3 in amino acids: CASSSGSEETQYF. The CDR3 DNA follows: TGCGCCAGCAGCTCAGGGAGTGAAGAGACCCAGTACTTC.